This TCR beta chain was captured by sequencing in a study of technical replicates of blood from four donors (dated by TCRdb to 2015 to 2018). Notes on this clone: Its antigen is still unknown. It has no much larger one-base neighbor in the sample; base qualities were not kept.

Libraries came from the immunoSEQ multiplex PCR assay. This is the immuneACCESS table as TCRdb keeps it, with only in-frame sequences that have V and J called. A part of the clones is gone; compared with another copy, unresolved V genes explain less than half, and the rest is unexplained. This sample gives over 85,000 clones in total; around 94% of them show up just once. More than 0.2% of the sample is in the top ten clones. The clonotype was recovered from a human donor in good health. Sequenced sample: T cells isolated from PBMCs.

The bases read TGTGCCAGCAGCCTCCCGGGACAAAAAAACAATGAGCAGTTCTTC. Protein translation: CASSLPGQKNNEQFF. The sequence is built from TRBV7-9 and TRBJ2-1; possibly the D gene is TRBD1, per 6 matching bases. The V end loses 5 bases and the J end loses 5 bases, and a stretch of 16 bases separates them. Reading the germline V gene (reference sequence) gives CDR1 SEHNR and CDR2 FQNEAQ. The CDR3, from cysteine to phenylalanine, totals 15 residues. Here the CDR3 DNA is all that survives: 45 bases in frame from base 1.